The clone carrying this T cell receptor (beta chain) appeared a single time. Other DNA sequences in this specimen translate into the identical CDR3. Clones were read by immunoSEQ multiplex PCR, and TCRdb kept only the in-frame ones, dropping some. The sample records 150,000 to 190,000 clones, over 75% being singletons. The length of the CDR3 is 12 residues. The ends were cut back, 6 bases at V and 3 bases at J, with 9 bases in the middle. Germline loops: CDR1 KGHSH, CDR2 LQKENI. The sample originates from a study of blood T cell repertoires in COVID-19. V gene TRBV18 combines with J gene TRBJ2-7, with D tentatively TRBD1 (6 bases). This TCR derives from a woman in her thirties or forties with acute or convalescent COVID-19. The specimen was peripheral blood. The CDR3 here is CASSQDSYEQYF. CDR3 bases: TGTGCCAGCTCCCAGGACAGCTACGAGCAGTACTTC.